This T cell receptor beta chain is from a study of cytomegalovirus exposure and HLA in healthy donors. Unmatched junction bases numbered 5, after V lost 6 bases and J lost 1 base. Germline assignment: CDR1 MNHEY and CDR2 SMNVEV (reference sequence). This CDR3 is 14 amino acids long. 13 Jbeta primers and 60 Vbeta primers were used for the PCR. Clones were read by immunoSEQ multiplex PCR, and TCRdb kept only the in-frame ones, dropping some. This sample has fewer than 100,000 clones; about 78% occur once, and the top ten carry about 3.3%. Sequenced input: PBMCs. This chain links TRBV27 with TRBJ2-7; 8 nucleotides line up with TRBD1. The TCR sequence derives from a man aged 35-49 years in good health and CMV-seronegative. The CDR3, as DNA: TGTGCCAGCAGCCCGGACAGGGCTTCCTACGAGCAGTACTTC. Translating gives CASSPDRASYEQYF.